This paragraph covers one TCR beta chain sequence. These data come from a study of blood T cell repertoires in COVID-19. The study drew participants aged roughly 18 to 95 years from approximately 25 US areas. In the original processing: Estimation of nucleated cell counts was performed using reference gene primer amplification. Clones were read by immunoSEQ multiplex PCR, and TCRdb kept only the in-frame ones, dropping some. Clonal size and the V and J genes are those of that table, whereas D and trimming came from the DNA. The sample includes about 260,000 clones, 88% of them seen just once. This clonotype was obtained from a woman in her 50s who had recovered from COVID-19. Sequences were obtained from PBMCs or T cells enriched from blood (not recorded which).

The CDR3 protein is CASRSGSGGTGELFF. The DNA for the CDR3 is TGTGCCAGCAGGAGCGGGAGCGGAGGCACCGGGGAGCTGTTTTTT. V and J are TRBV6-5 and TRBJ2-2; 8 bases agree with TRBD2. This CDR3 is 15 amino acids long. Germline V CDR1 and CDR2: MNHEY, SVGAGI. V lost 6 bases to trimming and J lost 4 bases; unmatched junction nucleotides: 7.